These 11 T cell receptor beta chains share one sample of origin, sequenced in a study of cytomegalovirus exposure and HLA in healthy donors. Sequencing used immunoSEQ multiplex PCR; TCRdb keeps in-frame clones, though not all of them. The sample yields 150,000 to 200,000 clones, approximately 88% seen once. Sequenced: PBMCs. Every receptor here comes from a man in his thirties or forties in good health and CMV-seropositive.

Note on this clone: Its ends do not fully match the called genes, so a read error is possible. The V call is TRBV6-1, the J call TRBJ1-1, with TRBD1 matching 7 bases. The CDR3 has 17 residues. Germline CDR1 and CDR2: MNHNS and SASEGT. CDR3 sequence reads: CASTERLTGVMNTEAFF. CDR3 DNA sequence: TGTGCCAGCACTGAACGGTTAACAGGGGTTATGAACACTGAAGCTTTCTTT.

V and J are TRBV6-6 and TRBJ2-5, with a possible D match to TRBD2 (6 bases). The CDR3 is 13 amino acids. The germline V gene encodes CDR1 MNHNY and CDR2 SVGAGI (reference sequence). Trimming cost V 6 bases and J 5 bases, with 13 bases left between them. In DNA, the CDR3 is TGTGCCAGCAGAACCGGGACTGCGGAGACCCAGTACTTC. As protein: CASRTGTAETQYF.

The chain carries TRBV2 and TRBJ2-7; 7 positions match TRBD2. The junction had 21 bases not matched to a gene; V was cut back by 4 bases and J by 0 bases. The CDR3 spans 20 residues. Germline V CDR1 and CDR2: SNHLY, FYNNEI. Here the CDR3 DNA reads TGTGCCAGCAGTGGTACGGGCCCGGCGGGAGTTTTCACCTTCTCCTACGAGCAGTACTTC. Its protein is CASSGTGPAGVFTFSYEQYF.

The CDR3 loop reads CASSFEGRGKLFF. CDR3 nucleotides: TGTGCCAGCAGTTTCGAGGGGAGGGGAAAACTGTTTTTT. The chain uses TRBV28 and TRBJ1-4; possibly TRBD1 for D (5 bases). The CDR3 runs to 13 residues. Trimming cost V 3 bases and J 10 bases, with 12 bases left between them. Germline V gene lookup returns CDR1 MDHEN and CDR2 SYDVKM.

The chain uses TRBV7-2 and TRBJ2-7; no firm D call. V was trimmed by 3 bases and J by 0 bases, leaving 9 bases between them. The CDR3 spans 14 residues. CDR1 SGHTA and CDR2 FQGNSA come from the germline V gene. The CDR3 here is CASSFRVPSYEQYF. The CDR3 DNA is TGTGCCAGCAGCTTTCGGGTTCCCTCCTACGAGCAGTACTTC.

This rearrangement joins TRBV5-6 to TRBJ1-2; D not certain. Germline CDR1 and CDR2: SGHDT and YYEEEE. Trimming shortened V by 2 bases and J by 4 bases, and 12 bases separated the two germline ends. CDR3 size: 14 residues. The CDR3 bases are TGTGCCAGCAGCTTCGGTCATGGGAGCTATGGCTACACCTTC. Amino acid sequence: CASSFGHGSYGYTF. Full variable domain (missing parts from reference TRBV5-6 and TRBJ1-2): DAGVTQSPTHLIKTRGQQVTLRCSPKSGHDTVSWYQQALGQGPQFIFQYYEEEERQRGNFPDRFSGHQFPNYSSELNVNALLLGDSALYLCASSFGHGSYGYTFGSGTRLTVV.

The rearrangement joins TRBV7-2 to TRBJ2-5; 9 bases match TRBD1. Germline CDR1 is SGHTA and CDR2 is FQGNSA. The CDR3 has 13 residues. V shed 9 bases and J 5 bases; nucleotides not matched to a gene: 7. CDR3 DNA sequence: TGTGCCAGTCGCCGGACAGGGGCCGAGACCCAGTACTTC. Protein: CASRRTGAETQYF.

V is TRBV18 and J is TRBJ2-7; 10 bases align to TRBD2. V shed 1 base and J 6 bases; nucleotides not matched to a gene: 0. The length of the CDR3 is 13 residues. Per the germline V gene, CDR1 is KGHSH and CDR2 is LQKENI. The CDR3 sequence is CASSPQREGEQYF. The CDR3 region has the DNA TGTGCCAGCTCACCACAGCGGGAGGGCGAGCAGTACTTC.

The chain recombines TRBV18 with TRBJ1-2; D may be TRBD1 (6 bases). Trimming cost V 8 bases and J 0 bases, with 25 bases left between them. The CDR3 is 18 amino acids. CDR1 and CDR2 from the germline V gene are KGHSH and LQKENI. CDR3 residues: CASTHSGQKGTTNYGYTF. The CDR3 nucleotides read TGTGCCAGCACCCACTCCGGACAGAAAGGAACTACTAACTATGGCTACACCTTC.

The V call is TRBV19, the J call TRBJ2-7, with D possibly matching TRBD1 (5 bases). Germline V gene lookup returns CDR1 LNHDA and CDR2 SQIVND (reference sequence). The length of the CDR3 is 14 residues. The germline V and J ends were trimmed by 4 bases and 2 bases, with 12 bases remaining between them. The CDR3 DNA reads TGTGCCAGTAGTAGATTACAGGTACCCTACGAGCAGTACTTC. This translates into CASSRLQVPYEQYF.

This clone is a singleton in its sample. The V and J genes are TRBV9 and TRBJ2-3; D remains ambiguous. The CDR3 length is 16 residues. Trimming shortened V by 0 bases and J by 0 bases, and 11 bases separated the two germline ends. The germline V gene encodes CDR1 SGDLS and CDR2 YYNGEE. CDR3 sequence (DNA): TGTGCCAGCAGCGTAGGCACTCACCTTAGCACAGATACGCAGTATTTT. Translation: CASSVGTHLSTDTQYF.